The 18 T cell receptor beta chains listed next were all sequenced from one sample in a study of T cells after yellow fever vaccination. TCRdb used MiXCR to reprocess the 5' RACE reads, holding one entry per CDR3 protein. The table includes about 260,000 distinct CDR3 sequences, 3.6% detected once. The input for sequencing was PBMCs, taken 15 days after the yellow fever booster vaccination. The receptor source for this set is a man aged 18 to 35 who received the YFV17D yellow fever vaccine.

This clonotype was observed at least ten times. The rearrangement joins TRBV7-2 to TRBJ2-3; D ambiguous. Trimming shortened V by 5 bases and J by 3 bases, and 9 bases separated the two germline ends. Germline V gene lookup returns CDR1 SGHTA and CDR2 FQGNSA. This CDR3 has 13 amino acids. CDR3 sequence: CASSTGVTDTQYF. DNA for the CDR3: TGTGCCAGCAGCACCGGAGTGACAGATACGCAGTATTTT.

This clonotype was counted ten times or more. The chain joins TRBV20-1 to TRBJ1-5; TRBD1 is a possible D gene (6 bases). V lost 5 bases and J lost 5, with 13 bases in between. Germline CDR1 DFQATT, CDR2 SNEGSKA (reference sequence). The CDR3 has 13 residues. This chain's CDR3 is CSAQDRSHQPQHF. The CDR3 DNA is TGCAGTGCTCAAGACAGGTCACATCAGCCCCAGCATTTT.

This clonotype occurred many times. The chain's CDR3 is CASTSRGGYTF. The CDR3 DNA follows: TGTGCCAGCACTTCCAGAGGTGGCTACACCTTC. The chain joins TRBV28 to TRBJ1-2, with D unclear. CDR1 is MDHEN and CDR2 is SYDVKM in the germline V gene. CDR3 size: 11 residues. The V gene lost 7 bases and the J gene lost 7 bases, with 10 bases spanning the gap.

This clonotype was seen many times. The gene calls are TRBV5-1 and TRBJ1-6; 7 bases are a match to TRBD1. CDR3 length: 15 amino acids. The germline V gene has CDR1 SGHRS and CDR2 YFSETQ. With V trimmed by 7 bases and J by 6 bases, 10 bases remained unmatched. The CDR3 is CASQGGAGSNSPLHF. Here the CDR3 DNA reads TGCGCCAGCCAGGGGGGGGCCGGGAGTAATTCACCCCTCCACTTT.

This clonotype was recorded many times. The chain combines TRBV7-2 with TRBJ2-1; D unclear. Trimming pared 4 bases from V and 4 bases from J, leaving 23 bases between. The CDR3 totals 18 residues. The germline V gene encodes CDR1 SGHTA and CDR2 FQGNSA. This CDR3 reads CASSSHRQSRTTYNEQFF. In DNA form, the CDR3 reads TGTGCCAGCAGCTCACACCGCCAATCACGGACGACTTACAATGAGCAGTTCTTC.

This clonotype occurred many times. The chain links TRBV5-5 to TRBJ2-5; D remains ambiguous. Germline CDR1 is SGHKS and CDR2 is YYEKEE (reference sequence). The CDR3 contains 13 residues. V was trimmed by 0 bases and J by 5 bases, leaving 8 bases between them. CDR3 amino acids: CASSLDSRETQYF. CDR3 in DNA: TGTGCCAGCAGCTTGGACTCCCGGGAGACCCAGTACTTC.

This clonotype was seen many times. One end of the junction varies from germline; a read error may be responsible. V and J are TRBV2 and TRBJ1-4, with D uncertain. The CDR3 is 14 residues long. Germline lookup yields CDR1 SNHLY and CDR2 FYNNEI. This CDR3 reads CASSEAPGSEELFF. The CDR3 nucleotides are TGTGCCAGCAGTGAAGCGCCGGGCAGTGAAGAACTGTTTTTT. Full variable domain (rest looked up from reference TRBV2 and TRBJ1-4): EPEVTQTPSHQVTQMGQEVILRCVPISNHLYFYWYRQILGQKVEFLVSFYNNEISEKSEIFDDQFSVERPDGSNFTLKIRSTKLEDSAMYFCASSEAPGSEELFFGSGTQLSVL.

The table lists this clonotype with many counts. The rearrangement joins TRBV7-9 to TRBJ1-5; unclear D gene. This CDR3 is 12 amino acids long. The germline gives CDR1 SEHNR, CDR2 FQNEAQ (reference sequence). V was clipped by 5 bases and J by 4 bases, with 6 bases between them. The CDR3, as DNA: TGTGCCAGCAGCCAGCCTAATCAGCCCCAGCATTTT. The encoded protein is CASSQPNQPQHF.

This clonotype was recorded many times. The rearrangement links TRBV5-5 to TRBJ2-5; 12 nucleotides agree with TRBD2. Germline values: CDR1 SGHKS, CDR2 YYEKEE (reference sequence). Trimming removed 4 bases from V and 1 base from J; junction bases left unmatched: 5. The CDR3 runs 16 residues. The chain's CDR3 is CASSAGLAGLQETQYF. The CDR3 coding sequence is TGTGCCAGCAGCGCGGGACTAGCGGGCCTCCAAGAGACCCAGTACTTC.

About this clonotype: This sequence may be a read error, since a much larger clone differs from it by one base. This chain connects TRBV7-2 to TRBJ1-5; 9 nucleotides line up with TRBD1. Germline V lookup: CDR1 SGHTA, CDR2 FQGNSA. The CDR3 extends over 15 amino acids. CDR3 nucleotides: TGTGCCTGCAGCCGGGGACAGGGACCCAATCAGCCCCAGCATTTT. Translation gives CACSRGQGPNQPQHF.

Many counts were recorded for this clonotype. V is TRBV29-1 and J is TRBJ2-1; 8 bases are a match to TRBD1. CDR1 SQVTM and CDR2 ANQGSEA come from the germline V gene. V shed 6 bases and J 6 bases; nucleotides not matched to a gene: 7. The CDR3 is made up of 13 amino acids. The CDR3 protein is CSVIPTGGNEQFF. CDR3 in DNA: TGCAGCGTGATACCTACAGGGGGCAATGAGCAGTTCTTC.

This clonotype was detected many times. This chain connects TRBV7-2 to TRBJ1-3, with D hard to call. CDR1 and CDR2 from the germline V gene are SGHTA and FQGNSA. Trimming removed 5 bases at V and 10 bases at J, with 9 bases between. This CDR3 comprises 11 residues. CDR3 in DNA: TGTGCCAGCAGCACGGGTTTGACCATATATTTT. As protein: CASSTGLTIYF.

The rearrangement uses TRBV9 and TRBJ1-4; D might be TRBD1 (5 bases). The V gene lost 0 bases and the J gene lost 5 bases, with 14 bases spanning the gap. Germline V gives CDR1 SGDLS, CDR2 YYNGEE. The CDR3 length is 16 residues. The CDR3 DNA follows: TGTGCCAGCAGCGTAGCTACTGGGACGGGGAATGAAAAACTGTTTTTT. It is translated as CASSVATGTGNEKLFF.

In this sample, this clonotype turned up many times. The rearrangement joins TRBV7-6 to TRBJ2-3; TRBD2 aligns across 8 bases. V was pared by 4 bases and J by 5 bases, with 17 bases of the junction left unmatched. CDR3 size: 18 residues. Germline CDR1 and CDR2: SGHVS and FNYEAQ. CDR3 sequence: CASSSLFLAGQKGDTQYF. CDR3 in DNA: TGTGCCAGCAGCTCCCTTTTTCTAGCGGGCCAGAAGGGAGATACGCAGTATTTT. Combining the CDR3 with reference TRBV7-6 and TRBJ2-3 gives the whole variable domain GAGVSQSPRYKVTKRGQDVALRCDPISGHVSLYWYRQALGQGPEFLTYFNYEAQQDKSGLPNDRFSAERPEGSISTLTIQRTEQRDSAMYRCASSSLFLAGQKGDTQYFGPGTRLTVL.

This clonotype showed up many times. This sequence joins TRBV5-1 and TRBJ2-6; TRBD1 might be the D (5 bases). The germline V gene encodes CDR1 SGHRS and CDR2 YFSETQ. V was shortened by 7 bases and J by 2 bases, with 13 bases between the two germline ends. The CDR3 sequence is 15 residues long. DNA for the CDR3: TGCGCCAGCTGGGGCAGGCTCGCTGGGGCCAACGTCCTGACTTTC. Translated: CASWGRLAGANVLTF. Based on the CDR3 plus reference TRBV5-1 and TRBJ2-6, the full variable domain is KAGVTQTPRYLIKTRGQQVTLSCSPISGHRSVSWYQQTPGQGLQFLFEYFSETQRNKGNFPGRFSGRQFSNSRSEMNVSTLELGDSALYLCASWGRLAGANVLTFGAGSRLTVL.

This clonotype occurred many times. The chain combines TRBV20-1 with TRBJ2-1, with D perhaps TRBD1 or TRBD2 (5 bases each). This CDR3 region has 11 residues. V was clipped by 7 bases and J by 5 bases, with 9 bases between them. CDR1 is DFQATT and CDR2 is SNEGSKA in the germline V gene (reference sequence). DNA for the CDR3: TGCAGTGTTGGGACCAACAATGAGCAGTTCTTC. Protein sequence: CSVGTNNEQFF.

The chain carries TRBV6-6 and TRBJ2-7; D might be TRBD2 (5 bases). This CDR3 contains 11 residues. Germline V gives CDR1 MNHNY, CDR2 SVGAGI (reference sequence). V lost 7 bases to trimming and J lost 7 bases, with 11 bases between them. The CDR3 nucleotides are TGTGCCAGCATCTACGGGATGGAGCAGTACTTC. Encoded protein: CASIYGMEQYF.

This clonotype was seen many times. The chain carries TRBV12-3 or TRBV12-4 and TRBJ1-3; the D gene is possibly TRBD1 (6 bases). Trimming left V 7 bases short and J 6 bases short, with 16 bases between. The CDR3 length is 14 residues. The CDR3 DNA reads TGTGCCAGCACCAAGCCGGGGGACACAAACACCATATATTTT. Its translation is CASTKPGDTNTIYF.